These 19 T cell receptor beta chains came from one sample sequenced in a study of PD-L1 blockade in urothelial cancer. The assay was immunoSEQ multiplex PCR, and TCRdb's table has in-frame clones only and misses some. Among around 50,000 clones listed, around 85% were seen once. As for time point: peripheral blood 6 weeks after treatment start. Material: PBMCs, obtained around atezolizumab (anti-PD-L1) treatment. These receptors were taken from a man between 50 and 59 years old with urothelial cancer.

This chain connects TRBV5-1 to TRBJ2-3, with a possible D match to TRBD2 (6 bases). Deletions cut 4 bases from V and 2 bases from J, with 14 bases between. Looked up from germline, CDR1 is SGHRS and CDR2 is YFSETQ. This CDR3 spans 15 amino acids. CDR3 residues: CASSLSGYATDTQYF. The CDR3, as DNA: TGCGCCAGCAGCCTCAGCGGGTACGCCACAGATACGCAGTATTTT.

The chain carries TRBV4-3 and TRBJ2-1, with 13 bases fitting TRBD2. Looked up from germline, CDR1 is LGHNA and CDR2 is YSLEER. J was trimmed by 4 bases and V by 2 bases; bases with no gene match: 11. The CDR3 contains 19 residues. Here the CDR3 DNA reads TGCGCCAGCAGCCAAAGGACTAGCGGGAGTGCCCCCTTTTACAATGAGCAGTTCTTC. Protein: CASSQRTSGSAPFYNEQFF.

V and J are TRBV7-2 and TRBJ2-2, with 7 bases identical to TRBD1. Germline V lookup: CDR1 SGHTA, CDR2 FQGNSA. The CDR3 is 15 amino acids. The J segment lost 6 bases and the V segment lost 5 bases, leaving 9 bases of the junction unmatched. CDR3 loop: CASSLRQGGSGELFF. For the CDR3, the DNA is TGTGCCAGCAGCCTAAGACAGGGTGGTTCCGGGGAGCTGTTTTTT. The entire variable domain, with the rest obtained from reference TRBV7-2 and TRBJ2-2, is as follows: GAGVSQSPSNKVTEKGKDVELRCDPISGHTALYWYRQSLGQGLEFLIYFQGNSAPDKSGLPSDRFSAERTGGSVSTLTIQRTQQEDSAVYLCASSLRQGGSGELFFGEGSRLTVL.

CDR3 sequence: CASSATGQGADTQYF. CDR3 DNA sequence: TGTGCCAGCAGTGCCACCGGACAGGGGGCAGATACGCAGTATTTT. The chain carries TRBV28 and TRBJ2-3, with 10 nucleotides matching TRBD1. This CDR3 comprises 15 residues. V trimming: 5 bases; J trimming: 4 bases; junction bases outside the gene matches: 6. Germline V gives CDR1 MDHEN, CDR2 SYDVKM.

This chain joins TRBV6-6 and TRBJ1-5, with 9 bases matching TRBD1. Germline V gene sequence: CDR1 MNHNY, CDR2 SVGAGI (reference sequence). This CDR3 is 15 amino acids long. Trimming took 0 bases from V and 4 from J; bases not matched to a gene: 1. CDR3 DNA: TGTGCCAGCAGTTACTCAGGGACAGGGAATCAGCCCCAGCATTTT. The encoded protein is CASSYSGTGNQPQHF.

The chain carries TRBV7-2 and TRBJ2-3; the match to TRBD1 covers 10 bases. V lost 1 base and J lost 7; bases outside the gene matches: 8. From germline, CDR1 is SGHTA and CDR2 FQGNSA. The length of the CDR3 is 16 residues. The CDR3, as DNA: TGTGCCAGCAGCTTAGGAGGACAGGGGGGTGGAAATACGCAGTATTTT. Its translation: CASSLGGQGGGNTQYF. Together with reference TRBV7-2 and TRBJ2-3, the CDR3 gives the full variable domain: GAGVSQSPSNKVTEKGKDVELRCDPISGHTALYWYRQSLGQGLEFLIYFQGNSAPDKSGLPSDRFSAERTGGSVSTLTIQRTQQEDSAVYLCASSLGGQGGGNTQYFGPGTRLTVL.

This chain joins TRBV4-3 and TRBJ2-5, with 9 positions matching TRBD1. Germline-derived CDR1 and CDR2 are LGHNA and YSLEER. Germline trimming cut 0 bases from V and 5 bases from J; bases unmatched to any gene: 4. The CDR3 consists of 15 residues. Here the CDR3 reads CASSQEQGAAETQYF. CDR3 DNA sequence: TGCGCCAGCAGCCAAGAACAGGGGGCTGCGGAGACCCAGTACTTC.

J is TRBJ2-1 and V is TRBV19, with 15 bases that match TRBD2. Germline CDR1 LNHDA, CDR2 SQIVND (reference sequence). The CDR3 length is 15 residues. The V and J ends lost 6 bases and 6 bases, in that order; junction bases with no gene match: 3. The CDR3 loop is CASSGTSGRFNEQFF. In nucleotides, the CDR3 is TGTGCCAGTAGCGGGACTAGCGGGAGGTTCAATGAGCAGTTCTTC.

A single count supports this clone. The CDR3, as DNA: TGCGCCAGCAGCCCCGGGACTAGCACCACAGATACGCAGTATTTT. Amino acid sequence: CASSPGTSTTDTQYF. The J gene is TRBJ2-3, the V gene TRBV5-1; 9 bases match TRBD2. CDR3 length equals 15 residues. Trimming removed 4 bases from V and 2 bases from J; junction bases left unmatched: 5. Germline V gene sequence: CDR1 SGHRS, CDR2 YFSETQ.

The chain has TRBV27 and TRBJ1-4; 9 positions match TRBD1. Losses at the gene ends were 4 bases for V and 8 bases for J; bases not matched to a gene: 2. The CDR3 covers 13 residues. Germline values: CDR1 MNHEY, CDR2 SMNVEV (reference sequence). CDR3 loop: CASSWDREEKLFF. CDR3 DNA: TGTGCCAGCAGTTGGGACAGGGAGGAAAAACTGTTTTTT.

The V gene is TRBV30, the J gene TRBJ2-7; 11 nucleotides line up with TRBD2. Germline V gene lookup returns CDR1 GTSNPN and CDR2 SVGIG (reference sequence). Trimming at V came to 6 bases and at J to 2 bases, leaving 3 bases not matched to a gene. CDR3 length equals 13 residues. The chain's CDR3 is CACISGRAYEQYF. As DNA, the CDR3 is TGTGCCTGTATTAGCGGGAGGGCCTACGAGCAGTACTTC.

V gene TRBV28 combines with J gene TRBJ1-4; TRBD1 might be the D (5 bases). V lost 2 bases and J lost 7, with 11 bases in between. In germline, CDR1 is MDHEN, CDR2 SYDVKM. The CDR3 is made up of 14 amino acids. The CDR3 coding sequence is TGTGCCAGCAGTTTAGGGGGGATAGGTGAAAAACTGTTTTTT. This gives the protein CASSLGGIGEKLFF.

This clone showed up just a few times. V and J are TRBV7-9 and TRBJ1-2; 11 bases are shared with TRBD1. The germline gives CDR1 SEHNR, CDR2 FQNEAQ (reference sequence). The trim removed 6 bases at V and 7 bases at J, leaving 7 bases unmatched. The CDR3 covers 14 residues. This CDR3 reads CASSSGQGDPGYTF. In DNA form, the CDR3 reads TGTGCCAGCAGTTCGGGACAGGGGGACCCTGGCTACACCTTC.

The CDR3, as DNA: TGTGCCAGCAGTTCCCTCTTCACAGGGGGCGCGGTCAATGAGCAGTTCTTC. This sequence encodes CASSSLFTGGAVNEQFF. This chain joins TRBV27 and TRBJ2-1; TRBD1 agrees at 9 bases. V shed 4 bases, J shed 6 bases, and the junction held 13 bases outside the gene matches. CDR1 is MNHEY, CDR2 SMNVEV, per germline (reference sequence). This CDR3 has 17 amino acids.

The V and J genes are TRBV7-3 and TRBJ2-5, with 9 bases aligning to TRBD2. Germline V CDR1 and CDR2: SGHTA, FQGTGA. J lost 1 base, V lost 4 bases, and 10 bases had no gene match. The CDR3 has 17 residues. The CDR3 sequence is CASSSLGAGGPQETQYF. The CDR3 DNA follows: TGTGCCAGCAGCTCATTGGGAGCGGGGGGCCCCCAAGAGACCCAGTACTTC.

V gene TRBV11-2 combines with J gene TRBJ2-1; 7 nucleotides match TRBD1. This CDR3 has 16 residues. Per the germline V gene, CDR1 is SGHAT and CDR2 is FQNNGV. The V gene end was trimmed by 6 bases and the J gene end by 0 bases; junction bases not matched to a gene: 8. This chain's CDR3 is CASRPIKGASYNEQFF. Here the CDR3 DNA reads TGTGCCAGCAGGCCCATCAAGGGGGCCTCCTACAATGAGCAGTTCTTC.

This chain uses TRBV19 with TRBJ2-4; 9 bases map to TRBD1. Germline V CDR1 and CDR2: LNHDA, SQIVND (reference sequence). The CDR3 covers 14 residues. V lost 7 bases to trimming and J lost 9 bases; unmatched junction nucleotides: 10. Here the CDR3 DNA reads TGTGCCAGTAAACCGGGACAGGGCTTAGGCATTCAGTACTTC. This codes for CASKPGQGLGIQYF.

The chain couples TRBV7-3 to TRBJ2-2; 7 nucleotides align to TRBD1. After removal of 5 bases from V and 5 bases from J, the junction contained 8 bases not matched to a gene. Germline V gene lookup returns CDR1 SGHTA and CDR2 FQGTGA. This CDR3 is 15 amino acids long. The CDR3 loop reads CASSPMGQSTGELFF. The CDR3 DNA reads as TGTGCCAGCAGCCCCATGGGACAGTCAACCGGGGAGCTGTTTTTT.

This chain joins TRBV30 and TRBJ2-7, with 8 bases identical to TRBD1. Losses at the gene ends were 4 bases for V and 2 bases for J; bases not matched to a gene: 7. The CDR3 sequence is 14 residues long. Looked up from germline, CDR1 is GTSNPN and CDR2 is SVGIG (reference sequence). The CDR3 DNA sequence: TGTGCCTGGAATATAGGGACAGGAACCTACGAGCAGTACTTC. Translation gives CAWNIGTGTYEQYF.